This paragraph covers one T cell receptor beta chain sequence. Study members were between roughly 18 and 100 years old and lived in about two dozen US regions. Assignments of participants to cohorts depended upon their own reported clinical history. Cohort 3 donors counted as recovered after two negative PCRs, clearance, or resolved symptoms. The sample comes from a study of blood T cell repertoires in COVID-19. Study summary: The cDNA or gDNA used as material had been derived from T cells, B-cell-depleted T cells, or PBMCs.

This CDR3 spans 15 amino acids. V gave up 1 base and J gave up 7 bases; unmatched junction bases: 10. Germline CDR1 reads SQVTM; CDR2 reads ANQGSEA. The assay was immunoSEQ multiplex PCR, and TCRdb's table has in-frame clones only and misses some. The sample lists 290,000 or so clones, around 86% seen once, with approximately 2.4% in the top ten. This TCR came from a woman younger than 35 who had recovered from COVID-19. The chain recombines TRBV29-1 with TRBJ2-1, with 7 bases aligning to TRBD2. The material sequenced was PBMCs or T cells enriched from blood (not recorded which). The DNA for the CDR3 is TGCAGCGTTGAAGGGGAGGCGGGAGTAGGAAATGAGCAGTTCTTC. Encoded protein: CSVEGEAGVGNEQFF.